The text below deals with one T cell receptor (beta chain). The antigen remains undetermined. Germline V CDR1 and CDR2: LNHDA, SQIVND (reference sequence). The CDR3 contains 13 residues. V lost 5 bases and J 6 bases, leaving 13 bases between the germline ends. These data originate in a study of T cells in localized non-small cell lung cancer. Broader study findings: Uninvolved adjacent lung showed the highest T cell clonality, exceeding tumor. Appearing in adjacent lung were a median approximately 50 of the top 100 tumor clones. The study linked higher blood T cell density to longer overall survival. Because researchers sequenced only one region of the tumor, heterogeneity is still possible.

Clones were read by immunoSEQ multiplex PCR, and TCRdb kept only the in-frame ones, dropping some. The data show 59,000 or so clones, with more than 85% seen just once and just under 20% held by the top ten. The receptor comes from a man aged 35 to 70 with stage I lung adenocarcinoma. The material sequenced was peripheral blood, taken before any cancer treatment. The rearrangement uses TRBV19 and TRBJ1-1, with a tentative D call TRBD1 (6 bases). The DNA of the CDR3 is TGTGCCAGTAGTTATACGGGGGCTTCTGAAGCTTTCTTT. It translates to CASSYTGASEAFF.